Listed below are T cell receptor beta chains from one sample, sequenced in a study of cytomegalovirus exposure and HLA in healthy donors. Clones were sequenced by immunoSEQ multiplex PCR, and TCRdb holds only the in-frame ones, with some missing. The sample has some 130,000 clones, 70% to 85% seen once. The sequencing input was PBMCs. All receptors come from a man aged 25-45 years in good health and CMV-seropositive. Each CDR3 is given with its conserved first and last residue. The order of the fields is V gene, D gene, clone size, J gene, CDR3 protein, CDR3 DNA. D genes are given only for firm matches. Some rows have no size entry. The others give once, few or many, or a class for an expanded clone.

V: TRBV2
D: TRBD1
size: -
J: TRBJ1-5
CDR3: CASRSSGTDSNQPQHF
DNA: TGTGCCAGCAGGAGCTCCGGGACAGATAGCAATCAGCCCCAGCATTTT

V: TRBV5-1
D: -
size: few
J: TRBJ2-7
CDR3: CASSLVARVDEQYF
DNA: TGCGCCAGCAGCTTGGTGGCCAGGGTGGACGAGCAGTACTTC

V: TRBV7-9
D: TRBD1
size: -
J: TRBJ1-2
CDR3: CASSRDRDRGPGYTF
DNA: TGTGCCAGCAGCCGAGACCGGGACAGGGGGCCTGGCTACACCTTC

V: TRBV5-4
D: TRBD1
size: -
J: TRBJ2-7
CDR3: CASSLWRRGRVYEQYF
DNA: TGTGCCAGCAGCTTGTGGCGTAGGGGGCGAGTCTACGAGCAGTACTTC

V: TRBV9
D: -
size: -
J: TRBJ2-5
CDR3: CASSVEGGGSQETQYF
DNA: TGTGCCAGCAGCGTAGAGGGGGGGGGTTCCCAAGAGACCCAGTACTTC

V: TRBV19
D: TRBD2
size: -
J: TRBJ2-3
CDR3: CASSIPGGVDTQYF
DNA: TGTGCCAGTAGTATCCCGGGAGGGGTAGATACGCAGTATTTT

V: TRBV7-3
D: TRBD2
size: -
J: TRBJ2-1
CDR3: CASSLRLAPYNEQFF
DNA: TGTGCCAGCAGCTTACGACTAGCTCCCTACAATGAGCAGTTCTTC

V: TRBV4-3
D: -
size: -
J: TRBJ1-1
CDR3: CASSQDPWHKNTEAFF
DNA: TGCGCCAGCAGCCAAGATCCGTGGCATAAGAACACTGAAGCTTTCTTT

V: TRBV30
D: -
size: -
J: TRBJ1-1
CDR3: CAWRDSQSNTEAFF
DNA: TGTGCCTGGAGAGACAGCCAGTCGAACACTGAAGCTTTCTTT

V: TRBV27
D: TRBD1
size: -
J: TRBJ2-3
CDR3: CASSPQGRPDTQYF
DNA: TGTGCCAGCAGCCCACAGGGGCGCCCAGATACGCAGTATTTT

V: TRBV7-9
D: -
size: -
J: TRBJ1-2
CDR3: CAWGGAVANYGYTF
DNA: TGTGCCTGGGGGGGGGCAGTAGCTAACTATGGCTACACCTTC

V: TRBV19
D: -
size: -
J: TRBJ1-2
CDR3: CASSKETENYGYTF
DNA: TGTGCCAGTAGTAAGGAGACCGAAAACTATGGCTACACCTTC

V: TRBV6-5
D: -
size: -
J: TRBJ1-1
CDR3: CASSYRLSTEAFF
DNA: TGTGCCAGCAGTTACCGGTTGTCGACTGAAGCTTTCTTT

V: TRBV5-6
D: -
size: -
J: TRBJ1-6
CDR3: CASSLGGEGYNSPLHF
DNA: TGTGCCAGCAGCTTGGGGGGGGAGGGGTATAATTCACCCCTCCACTTT

V: TRBV6-6
D: -
size: once
J: TRBJ1-6
CDR3: CASTDRSNSPLHF
DNA: TGTGCCAGCACGGACAGATCTAATTCACCCCTCCACTTT

V: TRBV9
D: -
size: -
J: TRBJ2-3
CDR3: CASSPREGLTDTQYF
DNA: TGTGCCAGCAGCCCTCGCGAGGGACTCACAGATACGCAGTATTTT

V: TRBV9
D: TRBD2
size: -
J: TRBJ2-7
CDR3: CASSVLAGDLYEQYF
DNA: TGTGCCAGCAGCGTACTAGCGGGAGATCTCTACGAGCAGTACTTC

V: TRBV30
D: TRBD2
size: -
J: TRBJ2-3
CDR3: CAWSVRASGSRGTDTQYF
DNA: TGTGCCTGGAGTGTACGGGCTAGCGGGAGTAGAGGAACAGATACGCAGTATTTT

V: TRBV15
D: -
size: -
J: TRBJ2-4
CDR3: CATSRGEGVDIQYF
DNA: TGTGCCACCAGCAGAGGGGAGGGGGTAGACATTCAGTACTTC

V: TRBV9
D: -
size: few
J: TRBJ2-3
CDR3: CASSVVGDGTDTQYF
DNA: TGTGCCAGCAGCGTAGTTGGAGATGGCACAGATACGCAGTATTTT

V: TRBV27
D: -
size: -
J: TRBJ1-5
CDR3: CASSFLGAQPQHF
DNA: TGTGCCAGCAGTTTCCTGGGGGCTCAGCCCCAGCATTTT

V: TRBV19
D: -
size: -
J: TRBJ2-3
CDR3: CASSIDERTDTQYF
DNA: TGTGCCAGTAGTATAGATGAGCGCACAGATACGCAGTATTTT

V: TRBV7-3
D: TRBD1
size: few
J: TRBJ2-1
CDR3: CASSLLRGSYNEQFF
DNA: TGTGCCAGCAGCTTACTCAGGGGGTCCTACAATGAGCAGTTCTTC

V: TRBV11-2
D: -
size: -
J: TRBJ1-1
CDR3: CASSLEGWGGRGITEAFF
DNA: TGTGCCAGCAGCTTAGAAGGCTGGGGTGGCAGGGGAATCACTGAAGCTTTCTTT

V: TRBV25-1
D: TRBD2
size: -
J: TRBJ2-3
CDR3: CASSPRGGLTDTQYF
DNA: TGTGCCAGCAGTCCACGGGGGGGCCTTACAGATACGCAGTATTTT